The 6 T cell receptor beta chains below come from one sample, sequenced in a study of tissue T cells after allogeneic stem cell transplantation. Produced via immunoSEQ multiplex PCR; TCRdb's table is partial and in-frame only. The sample consists of roughly 45,000 clones, around 73% of them appearing once. Sequencing input: sorted cells pooled from one or two spleens. Every receptor here comes from a pool of C57BL/6 mice in good health.

A few counts support this clone. The genes and germline here are from mouse. The read terminates 1 residue before the CDR3 end, so the remaining end is supplied by the germline J gene. The chain recombines TRBV13-3 with TRBJ2-7; a possible D gene is TRBD1 (7 bases). V was pared by 2 bases and J by 6 bases, with 9 bases between. The CDR3 length is 12 residues. Germline values: CDR1 NNHDY, CDR2 SYVADS. CDR3: CASSERGLEQYF. CDR3 bases read: TGTGCCAGCAGTGAAAGGGGGCTTGAACAGTAC.

With respect to this clone: The genes are named according to mouse. The read terminates 1 residue ahead of where the CDR3 ends, so the germline J gene completes it. This chain joins TRBV13-3 and TRBJ2-4, with TRBD1 identical over 12 bases. CDR1 NNHDY and CDR2 SYVADS come from the germline V gene. The length of the CDR3 is 14 residues. The ends lost 3 bases at V and 5 bases at J; junction bases unmatched: 1. The CDR3 loop is CASSGDRGRNTLYF. CDR3 DNA (partial): TGTGCCAGCAGTGGGGACAGGGGGCGAAACACCTTGTAC.

Turning to this clone: The listed genes are named as in mouse. The missing CDR3 end, 1 residue past where the read stops, is filled in from the germline J gene. V usage is TRBV16 and J usage is TRBJ2-3; 11 positions agree with TRBD2. V lost 1 base to trimming and J lost 0 bases; unmatched junction nucleotides: 0. CDR3 length equals 16 residues. Germline-derived CDR1 and CDR2 are SGHSA and FRNQAP. CDR3 in amino acids: CASSLGLGGSAETLYF. The part of the CDR3 DNA that was read is TGTGCAAGCAGCTTAGGACTGGGGGGGAGTGCAGAAACGCTGTAT.

Of note for this clone: Gene names and germline match the mouse. The read ends 1 residue before the CDR3 terminus; that terminus is restored from the germline J gene. The V gene is TRBV13-1, the J gene TRBJ1-5; D is undetermined. Trimming removed 3 bases from V and 3 bases from J, with 13 bases in between. Germline-derived CDR1 and CDR2 are NSHNY and SYGAGN. The CDR3 length is 15 residues. CDR3 sequence reads: CASSARGGSNQAPLF. The CDR3 bases that were read are TGTGCCAGCAGTGCTCGGGGAGGGAGCAACCAGGCTCCGCTT. Variable domain in full (rest from reference TRBV13-1 and TRBJ1-5): EAAVTQSPRNKVTVTGGNVTLSCRQTNSHNYMYWYRQDTGHGLRLIHYSYGAGNLRIGDVPDGYKATRTTQEDFFLLLELASPSQTSLYFCASSARGGSNQAPLFGEGTRLSVL.

Comment on this clone: Gene names follow the mouse nomenclature. The read terminates 1 residue ahead of where the CDR3 ends, so the germline J gene completes it. The V and J genes are TRBV4 and TRBJ2-4, with TRBD1 matching 10 bases. Germline loops: CDR1 LGHDT, CDR2 YNNKQL (reference sequence). This CDR3 contains 13 residues. V gave up 5 bases and J gave up 5 bases; unmatched junction bases: 1. CDR3 DNA, as far as it was read: TGTGCCAGCAGCCGGACAGGGGGAAACACCTTGTAC. Amino acids: CASSRTGGNTLY. The full CDR3 sequence reads CASSRTGGNTLYF.

About this clone: Gene names are the mouse ones. With the read ending 1 residue before the CDR3 end, the germline J gene is used to fill in that end. This chain joins TRBV3 and TRBJ1-4, with 7 nucleotides matching TRBD1. CDR3 length: 16 residues. With 2 bases clipped from V and 2 bases from J, the junction kept 5 bases outside the gene matches. Germline CDR1 is SNHLY and CDR2 is FYNGKV (reference sequence). The CDR3 spells CASSLSPGQSNERLFF. Incomplete CDR3 DNA: TGTGCCAGCAGCTTATCACCGGGACAGTCCAACGAAAGATTATTT.